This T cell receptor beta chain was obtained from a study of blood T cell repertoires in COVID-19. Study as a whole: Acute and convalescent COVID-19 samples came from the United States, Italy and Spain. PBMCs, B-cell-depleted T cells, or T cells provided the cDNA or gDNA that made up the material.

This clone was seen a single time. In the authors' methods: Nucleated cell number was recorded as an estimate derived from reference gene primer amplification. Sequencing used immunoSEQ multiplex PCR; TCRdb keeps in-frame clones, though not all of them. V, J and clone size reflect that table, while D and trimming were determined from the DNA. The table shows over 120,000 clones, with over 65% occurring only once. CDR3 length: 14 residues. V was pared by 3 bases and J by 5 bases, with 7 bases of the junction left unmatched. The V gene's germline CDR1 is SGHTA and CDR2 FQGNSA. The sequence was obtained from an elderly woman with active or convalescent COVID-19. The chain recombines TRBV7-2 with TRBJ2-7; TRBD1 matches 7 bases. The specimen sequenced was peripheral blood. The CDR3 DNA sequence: TGTGCCAGCAGCTTTCAGACAGGGCCGAACGAGCAGTACTTC. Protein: CASSFQTGPNEQYF.